A selection of T cell receptor beta chains follows, all from one sample in a study of T cells in Graves' hyperthyroidism and ophthalmopathy. One entry per CDR3 protein, called by TCRdb with MiXCR from the multiplex PCR reads. This table holds approximately 320,000 distinct CDR3 sequences, about 15% found once. Input material: blood. These TCRs come from a man aged 25 to 40 with Graves' hyperthyroidism. Both conserved end residues are part of each CDR3. D genes are given only for firm matches. Expanded clones are given a class, and other clones once, few, many or no size at all.

j_call	d_call	v_call	clone_size	cdr3_aa	cdr3_nt
TRBJ1-5	TRBD1	TRBV5-1	many	CASSLEGTGHQPQHF	TGCGCCAGCAGCTTGGAAGGGACAGGGCATCAGCCCCAGCATTTT
TRBJ2-1	-	TRBV3-1	many	CASSPQRVRNEQFF	TGTGCCAGCAGCCCTCAGCGGGTAAGGAATGAGCAGTTCTTC
TRBJ2-7	-	TRBV7-3	-	CASSLDDRQEQYF	TGTGCCAGCAGCTTGGATGACAGGCAAGAGCAGTACTTC
TRBJ2-1	-	TRBV29-1	-	CSVGTPLGSYNEQFF	TGCAGCGTGGGGACCCCCCTCGGGTCCTACAATGAGCAGTTCTTC
TRBJ2-1	TRBD2	TRBV3-1	many	CASSQAGGEGEQFF	TGTGCCAGCAGCCAAGCTGGAGGGGAGGGAGAGCAGTTCTTC
TRBJ2-1	-	TRBV12-5	few	CASGLGGSSYNEQFF	TGTGCTAGTGGTTTGGGCGGAAGCTCCTACAATGAGCAGTTCTTC
TRBJ2-7	-	TRBV13	many	CASSSWDTSHEQYF	TGTGCCAGCAGCTCCTGGGACACATCTCACGAGCAGTACTTC
TRBJ2-7	-	TRBV5-5	-	CASSLDGGGLLYEQYF	TGTGCCAGCAGCTTGGACGGAGGTGGACTACTCTACGAGCAGTACTTC
TRBJ1-1	TRBD1	TRBV5-4	few	CASSGTGLTEAFF	TGTGCCAGCAGCGGGACAGGGCTTACTGAAGCTTTCTTT
TRBJ2-1	TRBD2	TRBV20-1	-	CSAGLAGGPYNEQFF	TGCAGTGCTGGGCTAGCGGGAGGGCCTTACAATGAGCAGTTCTTC
TRBJ1-1	-	TRBV6-5	few	CASSYRRSNTEAFF	TGTGCCAGCAGCTACCGAAGGTCCAACACTGAAGCTTTCTTT
TRBJ2-5	TRBD1	TRBV12-3/TRBV12-4	many	CASSELPRTGSQETQYF	TGTGCCAGCAGTGAACTACCCAGGACAGGGAGCCAAGAGACCCAGTACTTC
TRBJ2-1	-	TRBV6-1	many	CASSRGQGGWYNEQFF	TGTGCCAGCAGTCGGGGGCAGGGGGGTTGGTACAATGAGCAGTTCTTC
TRBJ2-1	TRBD2	TRBV30	many	CAWKGLAGGGNEQFF	TGTGCCTGGAAGGGACTAGCGGGAGGCGGGAATGAGCAGTTCTTC
TRBJ2-2	-	TRBV6-1	few	CASSSDTNTGELFF	TGTGCCAGCAGCTCCGACACTAACACCGGGGAGCTGTTTTTT
TRBJ1-6	-	TRBV7-8	few	CASSLDQLSLHF	TGTGCCAGCAGCTTAGATCAGCTATCCCTCCACTTT
TRBJ2-3	TRBD2	TRBV9	-	CASRRGEGTQYF	TGTGCCAGCAGACGAGGGGAGGGTACGCAGTATTTT
TRBJ1-5	TRBD1	TRBV12-3/TRBV12-4	many	CASRWDRQPQHF	TGTGCCAGCAGGTGGGACAGACAGCCCCAGCATTTT
TRBJ1-3	-	TRBV30	-	CAWSVFGGDGNTIYF	TGTGCCTGGAGTGTATTTGGGGGAGATGGAAACACCATATATTTT
TRBJ1-2	-	TRBV7-9	-	CASSLEVPGGYGYTF	TGTGCCAGCAGCTTAGAAGTCCCAGGCGGATATGGCTACACCTTC
TRBJ1-5	-	TRBV9	-	CARKEGRNQPQHF	TGTGCCAGAAAAGAAGGGCGCAATCAGCCCCAGCATTTT
TRBJ2-3	TRBD2	TRBV20-1	-	CSARDALAGWRTDTQYF	TGCAGTGCTAGAGATGCCCTAGCGGGATGGAGGACAGATACGCAGTATTTT
TRBJ2-3	TRBD1	TRBV5-6	-	CASSSLVTPGTGEDTQYF	TGTGCCAGCAGCTCCCTAGTGACCCCCGGGACAGGGGAAGATACGCAGTATTTT
TRBJ1-4	-	TRBV15	few	CATSREGAGEEEKLFF	TGTGCCACCAGCAGAGAGGGGGCAGGGGAGGAAGAAAAACTGTTTTTT
TRBJ2-3	TRBD1	TRBV2	many	CARTHNRGRSTDTQYF	TGTGCCAGAACCCACAACAGGGGGCGAAGCACAGATACGCAGTATTTT
TRBJ2-6	TRBD2	TRBV28	-	CASSRSGGNVLTF	TGTGCCAGCAGTCGTAGCGGGGGGAACGTCCTGACTTTC
TRBJ2-3	TRBD2	TRBV3-1	many	CASSQNKGLAGVNKDTQYF	TGTGCCAGCAGCCAAAACAAGGGACTAGCGGGAGTGAACAAAGATACGCAGTATTTT
TRBJ1-5	-	TRBV20-1	many	CSANNREMQPQHF	TGCAGTGCTAATAACAGGGAAATGCAGCCCCAGCATTTT
TRBJ1-5	TRBD1	TRBV7-3	many	CASSLKGPEGQDLRGNQPQHF	TGTGCCAGCAGCTTAAAGGGCCCCGAGGGACAGGACTTAAGGGGCAATCAGCCCCAGCATTTT
TRBJ2-3	TRBD1	TRBV7-3	-	CASSVIHRGSSTDTQYF	TGTGCCAGCAGCGTAATTCACAGGGGGTCTAGCACAGATACGCAGTATTTT
TRBJ1-5	-	TRBV7-2	-	CASSLEFAIHQPQHF	TGTGCCAGCAGCTTAGAATTCGCAATCCATCAGCCCCAGCATTTT